This entry features one T cell receptor (beta chain) sequence. The V end was cut by 0 bases, the J end by 1 base, with 7 bases between. Germline CDR1 is SGDLS and CDR2 is YYNGEE. CDR3 length: 14 residues. The method was immunoSEQ multiplex PCR; TCRdb's version includes in-frame clones alone and lacks a portion of them. The data contain some 100,000 clones, approximately 91% of them singletons. The data originate from a study of T cell responses to AZD1222 COVID-19 vaccine. The rearrangement links TRBV9 to TRBJ1-1; possible D gene TRBD1, 5 bases. Sequenced material: peripheral blood, taken on day 0 of AZD1222 vaccination. The receptor was isolated from an adult in good health. The CDR3 nucleotides are TGTGCCAGCAGCGTAGCTGACAGGAACACTGAAGCTTTCTTT. This gives the protein CASSVADRNTEAFF.